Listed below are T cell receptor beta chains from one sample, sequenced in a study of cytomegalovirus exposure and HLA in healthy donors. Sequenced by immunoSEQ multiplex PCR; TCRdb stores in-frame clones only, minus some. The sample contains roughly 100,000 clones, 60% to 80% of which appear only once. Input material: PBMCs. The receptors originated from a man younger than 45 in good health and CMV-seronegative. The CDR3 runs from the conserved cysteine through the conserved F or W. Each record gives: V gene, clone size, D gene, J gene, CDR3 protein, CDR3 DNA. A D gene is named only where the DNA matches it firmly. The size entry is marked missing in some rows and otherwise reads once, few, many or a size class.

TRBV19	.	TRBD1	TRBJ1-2	CASSIGQGPSTAYGYTF	TGTGCCAGTAGTATCGGACAGGGGCCCTCAACGGCCTATGGCTACACCTTC
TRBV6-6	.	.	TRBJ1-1	CASSEIWGGIAEAFF	TGTGCCAGCAGTGAGATATGGGGGGGAATCGCTGAAGCTTTCTTT
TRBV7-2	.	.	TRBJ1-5	CASSPNSGGVQPQHF	TGTGCCAGCAGCCCCAATTCGGGGGGCGTTCAGCCCCAGCATTTT
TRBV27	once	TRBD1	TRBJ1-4	CASSLTGSNEKLFF	TGTGCCAGCAGTTTGACAGGGTCTAATGAAAAACTGTTTTTT
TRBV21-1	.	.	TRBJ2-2	CASSDHPGDYTGELFF	TGTGCCAGCAGCGACCATCCCGGGGACTACACCGGGGAGCTGTTTTTT
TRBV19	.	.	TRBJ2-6	CASSISLGSSGANVLTF	TGTGCCAGTAGTATAAGTCTTGGGAGCTCTGGGGCCAACGTCCTGACTTTC
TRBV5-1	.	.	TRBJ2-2	CASSSSLSRELFF	TGCGCCAGCAGCTCCTCCCTGAGCCGGGAGCTGTTTTTT
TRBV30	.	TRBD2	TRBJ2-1	CAWKGLAGVNYNEQFF	TGTGCCTGGAAGGGACTAGCGGGAGTTAACTACAATGAGCAGTTCTTC
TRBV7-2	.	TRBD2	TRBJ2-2	CATRPLLAGVTGELFF	TGTGCCACCAGGCCGCTCCTAGCGGGAGTGACCGGGGAGCTGTTTTTT
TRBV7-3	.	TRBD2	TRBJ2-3	CASSLHLDQILSGNAADTQYF	TGTGCCAGCAGCTTACACCTAGACCAAATACTTAGCGGGAACGCCGCAGATACGCAGTATTTT
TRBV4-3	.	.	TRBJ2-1	CASSQEALASIYNEQFF	TGCGCCAGCAGCCAAGAGGCTCTAGCGAGCATATACAATGAGCAGTTCTTC
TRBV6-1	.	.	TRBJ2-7	CASSVREWEPYEQYF	TGTGCCAGCAGTGTGAGGGAGTGGGAACCCTACGAGCAGTACTTC
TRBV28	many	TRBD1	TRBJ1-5	CASRMDRGEDQPQHF	TGTGCCAGCAGGATGGACAGGGGAGAGGATCAGCCCCAGCATTTT
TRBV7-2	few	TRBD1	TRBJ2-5	CASSLDRGRQETQYF	TGTGCCAGCAGCTTAGACAGGGGGCGCCAAGAGACCCAGTACTTC
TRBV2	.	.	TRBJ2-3	CASRSRGVGTDTQYF	TGTGCCAGTCGCTCCAGGGGAGTGGGCACAGATACGCAGTATTTT
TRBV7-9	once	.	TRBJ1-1	CASSTVAGRGTEAFF	TGTGCCAGCAGCACCGTCGCGGGTCGCGGGACTGAAGCTTTCTTT
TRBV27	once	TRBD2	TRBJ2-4	CASSSSGTSGRSDIQYF	TGTGCCAGCAGTTCCTCCGGGACTAGCGGGAGGAGCGACATTCAGTACTTC